This record looks at one TCR beta chain sequence and its context. These data originate in a study of blood T cell repertoires in COVID-19. Study summary: The origin of the acute and convalescent COVID-19 samples was the United States, Italy and Spain. Sample material is recorded as cDNA or gDNA derived from T cells, B-cell-depleted T cells, or PBMCs.

The data were produced by immunoSEQ multiplex PCR, yet TCRdb's version contains in-frame clones alone and is incomplete. The table includes under 250,000 clones, 88% detected once. The sequencing input was peripheral blood. This sequence was found in a man aged 80 or over with acute or convalescent COVID-19.

The CDR3 loop reads CASSQEHQYNEQFF. The CDR3 nucleotides are TGCGCCAGCAGCCAAGAGCACCAGTACAATGAGCAGTTCTTC. The rearrangement uses TRBV4-3 and TRBJ2-1; no definite D call. Trimming left V 0 bases short and J 4 bases short, with 7 bases between. The CDR3 spans 14 residues. Germline V gene data show CDR1 as LGHNA and CDR2 as YSLEER.